This is a list of T cell receptor beta chains from one sample in a study of blood T cell repertoires in COVID-19. Profiling relied on immunoSEQ multiplex PCR, and the TCRdb table lists in-frame clones only, not all of them. The sample lists approximately 190,000 clones, roughly 84% occurring once. Sequenced: peripheral blood. The receptors derive from a human donor in a cohort sampled during active COVID-19. The CDR3 runs from the conserved cysteine through the conserved F or W. Each record gives: D gene, V gene, clone size, J gene, CDR3 DNA, CDR3 protein. A D gene is named only where the DNA matches it firmly. Only part of the rows carry a size: once, few, many, or a class if the clone is expanded.

>TRBD1|TRBV12-3/TRBV12-4|-|TRBJ2-7
TGTGCCAGCAGCCGACAGGGCCCCTACGAGCAGTACTTC
CASSRQGPYEQYF
>TRBD2|TRBV5-1|-|TRBJ2-2
TGCGCCAGCAGCTTGGATACTAGCGGGACTCTCGGGGAGCTGTTTTTT
CASSLDTSGTLGELFF
>TRBD1|TRBV7-9|once|TRBJ1-3
TGTGCCAGCAGCTTAGGAGGAGTTACAGGGGGCAGAAACACCATATATTTT
CASSLGGVTGGRNTIYF
>-|TRBV19|few|TRBJ1-3
TGTGCCAGCGCTGGACAGGGAAACACCATATATTTT
CASAGQGNTIYF
>TRBD1|TRBV5-1|-|TRBJ1-6
TGCGCCAGCAGCCCGGACAGGCTTTGGAATTCACCCCTCCACTTT
CASSPDRLWNSPLHF
>TRBD1|TRBV19|-|TRBJ2-3
TGTGCCAGTAGTGTCGCGGGACAGGGAAGCACAGATACGCAGTATTTT
CASSVAGQGSTDTQYF
>-|TRBV27|-|TRBJ1-3
TGTGCCAGCAGTCCAAATTCCAGGATCCCCATATATTTT
CASSPNSRIPIYF
>-|TRBV11-2|-|TRBJ2-5
TGTGCCAGCAGCTCACAGGGTCCCGCGACCCAGTACTTC
CASSSQGPATQYF
>-|TRBV28|medium-sized|TRBJ1-5
TGTGCCAGCAGTCCAATCCATACCAGGACAGAGTCCCGATATACTAGCAATCAGCCCCAGCATTTT
CASSPIHTRTESRYTSNQPQHF
>-|TRBV6-6|-|TRBJ1-4
TGTGCCAGCTCGGTCCCTGGTTTCGAACTGTTTTTT
CASSVPGFELFF
>TRBD2|TRBV30|-|TRBJ2-3
TGTGCCTTGACTTCTAGCGGGAGAGATACGCAGTATTTT
CALTSSGRDTQYF
>-|TRBV5-1|-|TRBJ2-7
TGCGCCAGCAGCCTCGATGGGAGTAGGAGGGAGCAGTACTTC
CASSLDGSRREQYF
>-|TRBV5-1|-|TRBJ1-2
TGCGCCAGCAGCTTCCTCCCGGGGGACTATGGCTACACCTTC
CASSFLPGDYGYTF
>-|TRBV7-3|-|TRBJ2-1
TGTGCCAGCAGCTCGCAGGGTAGCTCCTACAATGAGCAGTTCTTC
CASSSQGSSYNEQFF
>TRBD1|TRBV5-5|-|TRBJ2-6
TGTGCCAGCAGCTCACAGGGGGCTGGGGCCAACGTCCTGACTTTC
CASSSQGAGANVLTF
>TRBD2|TRBV11-2|-|TRBJ2-5
TGTGCCAGCAACTCACTAGCGGATCAAGAGACCCAGTACTTC
CASNSLADQETQYF
>-|TRBV6-1|-|TRBJ1-6
TGTGCCAGCAGTGATTTGTTCGGTGGTTCACCCCTCCACTTT
CASSDLFGGSPLHF
>-|TRBV7-2|-|TRBJ2-7
TGTGCCAGCAGTCCCCATCGGGAGATCTACGAGCAGTACTTC
CASSPHREIYEQYF
>-|TRBV24-1|-|TRBJ2-5
TGTGCCACTATGTTGGGGCAGACCCAGTACTTC
CATMLGQTQYF
>-|TRBV7-9|-|TRBJ1-2
TGTGCCAGCAGCTGGGGGCAGGCCTATGGCTACACCTTC
CASSWGQAYGYTF
>-|TRBV12-3/TRBV12-4|-|TRBJ1-2
TGTGCCAGCAGTTTAGGGCAGGGAGGGTTCTACACCTTC
CASSLGQGGFYTF
>-|TRBV1|-|TRBJ2-4
TGCACCAGCAGCCGAGGTTTATACGGAGAAAACATTCAGTACTTC
CTSSRGLYGENIQYF
>TRBD2|TRBV15|-|TRBJ2-1
TGTGCCACCAGCCCTCCGGGACTAGCGGACAATGAGCAGTTCTTC
CATSPPGLADNEQFF
>TRBD1|TRBV24-1|once|TRBJ1-2
TGTGCCACCAGTGATTCCGGACAGGGTTATGGCTACACCTTC
CATSDSGQGYGYTF
>-|TRBV7-2|-|TRBJ1-3
TGTGCCAGCAGCGGAGGACAGTCCCCTGGAAACACCATATATTTT
CASSGGQSPGNTIYF
>TRBD1|TRBV15|many|TRBJ1-2
TGTGCCACCAGCAGTTTCCGCTCTAGGGGACAGCAAGACACCTTC
CATSSFRSRGQQDTF
>-|TRBV10-2|-|TRBJ1-4
TGCGCCAGCAGTCCAACAAGGGGGAATGAAAAACTGTTTTTT
CASSPTRGNEKLFF
>TRBD1|TRBV19|-|TRBJ2-2
TGTGCCAGTAGAGCTCTACCGGGACAGGGGCCCGGGGAGCTGTTTTTT
CASRALPGQGPGELFF
>-|TRBV5-4|once|TRBJ1-3
TGTGCCAGCAGCTTGTTTACTGGAAACACCATATATTTT
CASSLFTGNTIYF
>-|TRBV18|-|TRBJ1-2
TGTGCCAGCTCACCACCGAGTTTGGGGACTTTCGATGGCTACACCTTC
CASSPPSLGTFDGYTF
>-|TRBV7-9|-|TRBJ2-1
TGTGCCAGCAGCTTGGTCAGGAATGAGCAGTTCTTC
CASSLVRNEQFF
>TRBD2|TRBV5-1|-|TRBJ2-6
TGCGCCAGCAGCTTGGGTTCGGGAGGATCTCTCTCTGGGGCCAACGTCCTGACTTTC
CASSLGSGGSLSGANVLTF
>TRBD1|TRBV24-1|-|TRBJ2-1
TGTGCCACCAGTGGCCTGGGGGACAGGGGGGTGAATGAGCAGTTCTTC
CATSGLGDRGVNEQFF
>-|TRBV10-1|-|TRBJ1-4
TGCGCCAGCAGTCCAGGGGCCCTTAGCGAAAAACTGTTTTTT
CASSPGALSEKLFF
>TRBD2|TRBV2|-|TRBJ2-5
TGTGCCAGCAGTCAGCACACACTAGCGCGGGAGACCCAGTACTTC
CASSQHTLARETQYF
>-|TRBV30|-|TRBJ2-7
TGTGCCTTATCAGAGACTGCGCCCTACGAGCAGTACTTC
CALSETAPYEQYF
>-|TRBV5-1|few|TRBJ1-1
TGCGCCAGCAGTTACTCCTTAATGAACACTGAAGCTTTCTTT
CASSYSLMNTEAFF
>-|TRBV28|once|TRBJ1-1
TGTGCCGTGGGGGGGAGATCCTTGCGTACTGAAGCTTTCTTT
CAVGGRSLRTEAFF
>-|TRBV19|-|TRBJ1-5
TGTGCCAGTAGTATACAGGGAGGCCAGCCCCAGCATTTT
CASSIQGGQPQHF
>-|TRBV5-4|-|TRBJ2-1
TGTGCCAGCAGCTTGGAGAGGGACTCCTACAATGAGCAGTTCTTC
CASSLERDSYNEQFF
>TRBD2|TRBV7-9|-|TRBJ2-1
TGTGCCAGCAGCTTGGGACTACAGCAGTTCTTC
CASSLGLQQFF
>TRBD1|TRBV4-1|-|TRBJ2-7
TGCGCCAGCAGCCCCGATGAGCGGACAGGGCACTACGAGCAGTACTTC
CASSPDERTGHYEQYF